This TCR beta chain was observed in a study of response to subunit inactivated influenza vaccine. On this clonotype itself: Its specificity is unknown.

Study-wide results and limits: The study's authors posited that every seasonal influenza vaccination enlists few new T cells.

TCRdb independently ran MiXCR on the RT-PCR reads; one entry per CDR3 protein. The table lists about 780,000 distinct CDR3 sequences, roughly 18% of them singletons. The CDR3 totals 12 residues. In germline, CDR1 is SQVTM, CDR2 ANQGSEA. Trimming stripped 6 bases from V and 1 base from J, with 9 bases between. This chain links TRBV29-1 with TRBJ1-1; D unclear. The sequencing used PBMCs from blood, collected approximately 5 days after vaccination. The TCR sequence derives from a man between 50 and 59 years old who received an inactivated influenza vaccine. CDR3 nucleotide sequence: TGCAGCGTGCTAACAGCGAACACTGAAGCTTTCTTT. This codes for CSVLTANTEAFF.